This TCR beta chain derives from a study of CD8 T cells in Susac syndrome. In the study overall: Each patient with Susac syndrome, at the time of blood draw, was therapy-naive, on corticosteroids, or on intravenous immunoglobulin alone.

Random hexamers were used to reverse transcribe the RNA input (about 0.5 to 1 ug). Amplification of the TCR beta CDR3 was carried out by immunoSEQ multiplex PCR, which spanned a total of 54 Vbeta and 13 Jbeta segments. Via MiXCR, TCRdb re-called the immunoSEQ multiplex PCR reads, giving one row per CDR3 protein. The sample carries 170,000 or so distinct CDR3 sequences, around 95% recorded once. Trimming removed 5 bases from V and 3 bases from J, with 15 bases in between. Germline CDR1 and CDR2: SGHTA and FQGNSA. This CDR3 spans 15 amino acids. Material for sequencing was CD4+ T cells from PBMCs. This receptor was taken from a human donor with Susac syndrome. This chain joins TRBV7-2 and TRBJ2-3; D perhaps matches TRBD2 (6 bases). This chain's CDR3 is CASSRTAGITDTQYF. The CDR3 DNA reads TGTGCCAGCAGCCGAACGGCGGGGATTACAGATACGCAGTATTTT.